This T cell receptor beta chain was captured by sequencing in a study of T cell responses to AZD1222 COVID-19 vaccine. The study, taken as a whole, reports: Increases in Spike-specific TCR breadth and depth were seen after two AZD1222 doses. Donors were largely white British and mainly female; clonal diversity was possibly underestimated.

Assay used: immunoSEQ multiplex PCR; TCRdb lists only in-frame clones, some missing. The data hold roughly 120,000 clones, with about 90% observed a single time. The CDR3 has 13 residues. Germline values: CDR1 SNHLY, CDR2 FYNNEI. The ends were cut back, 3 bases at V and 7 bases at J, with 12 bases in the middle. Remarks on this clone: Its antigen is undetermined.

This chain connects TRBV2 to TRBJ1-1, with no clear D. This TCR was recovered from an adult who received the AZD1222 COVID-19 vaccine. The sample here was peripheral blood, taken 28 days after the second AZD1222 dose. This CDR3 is CASSDLLRDEAFF. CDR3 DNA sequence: TGTGCCAGCAGTGACCTACTGCGTGATGAAGCTTTCTTT.